Sequencing of this TCR beta chain was carried out in a study of human T cells and chemical hapten exposure. Germline CDR1 is SGHTA and CDR2 is FQGNSA. V gave up 1 base and J gave up 1 base, with 10 bases separating them. The CDR3 covers 15 residues. This clonotype has at least ten counts. Antigen unknown. Whole blood that had not been fractionated was the source of extracted total RNA. Attachment of unique molecular identifiers to individual cDNA molecules was performed in the library. Per the original methods: 96,000 or so TCRs per sample was the median, with a range of about 20,000 to 690,600. Using its own MiXCR run on the 5' RACE reads, TCRdb lists one record per CDR3 protein. What appears here as the V and J calls and clone size reflects TCRdb's work, not the paper's. The table shows about 81,000 distinct CDR3 sequences, with 7% to 8% occurring only once. Whole-study findings and limits: With DPC sensitization, TCRs exceeding 1 in 1000 frequency showed no change.

The rearrangement joins TRBV7-2 to TRBJ1-1; maybe TRBD1 (6 bases). This clonotype was obtained from a male donor in good health. The CDR3 protein is CASSLVGRGNTEAFF. The CDR3 bases are TGTGCCAGCAGCTTAGTGGGCAGGGGGAACACTGAAGCTTTCTTT.